These 25 T cell receptor beta chains originate from one sample sequenced in a study of molecular identifiers for immune sequencing clone quantification. TCRdb passed the PCR reads through MiXCR, listing each CDR3 protein once. Of 250,000 to 400,000 distinct CDR3 sequences in the sample, 20% to 25% were seen once. Sequenced material: naive CD8+ T cells from blood, with Jurkat cell RNA spiked in. Indicated subset: FACS-sorted CD8+CD4-CCR7+CD45RA+ naive T cells. These receptors came from a human donor in good health. Some libraries in this study had Jurkat cell RNA spiked in.

This clonotype occurred a few times. The rearrangement joins TRBV7-9 to TRBJ2-2; 10 nucleotides line up with TRBD1. The V segment lost 4 bases and the J segment 3 bases; nucleotides outside the gene matches: 5. Germline-derived CDR1 and CDR2 are SEHNR and FQNEAQ (reference sequence). This CDR3 contains 16 residues. In DNA, the CDR3 is TGTGCCAGCAGCTCCGAGGGGACAGGGGACACCGGGGAGCTGTTTTTT. Its translation is CASSSEGTGDTGELFF.

This clonotype was seen ten or more times. V usage is TRBV24-1 and J usage is TRBJ2-1; 10 bases line up with TRBD1. This CDR3 has 14 residues. After removal of 9 bases from V and 8 bases from J, the junction contained 9 bases not matched to a gene. Germline loops: CDR1 KGHDR, CDR2 SFDVKD. The CDR3 nucleotides read TGTGCCACCGCCGGGACAGGGGATAGGGATGAGCAGTTCTTC. It is translated as CATAGTGDRDEQFF.

This clonotype was seen many times. The chain uses TRBV7-2 and TRBJ1-1; no definite D call. The V and J ends lost 4 bases and 2 bases respectively, with 5 bases between them. The CDR3 runs to 12 residues. Germline CDR1 is SGHTA and CDR2 is FQGNSA. The DNA of the CDR3 is TGTGCCAGCAGCTATATTAACACTGAAGCTTTCTTT. Translating it yields CASSYINTEAFF. The complete variable domain, with remaining parts taken from reference TRBV7-2 and TRBJ1-1, reads GAGVSQSPSNKVTEKGKDVELRCDPISGHTALYWYRQSLGQGLEFLIYFQGNSAPDKSGLPSDRFSAERTGGSVSTLTIQRTQQEDSAVYLCASSYINTEAFFGQGTRLTVV.

V gene TRBV28 combines with J gene TRBJ2-7; TRBD1 or TRBD2 may be the D gene (7 bases each). V gave up 8 bases and J gave up 1 base, with 15 bases separating them. This CDR3 spans 14 amino acids. The germline V gene encodes CDR1 MDHEN and CDR2 SYDVKM. The CDR3 DNA sequence: TGTGCCAGCTTAGCTCAGGGGGGGTCCTACGAGCAGTACTTC. Amino acid sequence: CASLAQGGSYEQYF.

This clonotype was seen many times. J is TRBJ1-1 and V is TRBV7-9; D is unclear. CDR1 and CDR2 from the germline V gene are SEHNR and FQNEAQ (reference sequence). The CDR3 totals 13 residues. The V gene lost 6 bases and the J gene lost 1 base, with 9 bases spanning the gap. CDR3 loop: CASSSDGNTEAFF. CDR3 bases: TGTGCCAGCAGTTCCGACGGGAACACTGAAGCTTTCTTT.

On this clonotype: A much larger clone lies a single base off, so this may be a read error. The DNA for the CDR3 is TGCAGTGCTAGAGAGAGAAGCTCCTACGTGCAGTACTTC. It is translated as CSARERSSYVQYF. This chain connects TRBV20-1 to TRBJ2-7, with D unclear. Germline-derived CDR1 and CDR2 are DFQATT and SNEGSKA (reference sequence). The CDR3 totals 13 residues.

Details on this clonotype: A much larger clone lies a single base off, so this may be a read error. CDR3 sequence: CASSQEMREQLF. The CDR3 bases are TGTGCCAGCAGCCAAGAGATGCGTGAGCAGCTCTTC. This sequence joins TRBV4-2 and TRBJ2-1; the D is unclear. The CDR3 runs to 12 residues. The V gene's germline CDR1 is LGHNA and CDR2 YNFKEQ.

In its sample, this clonotype was seen many times. The chain uses TRBV10-3 and TRBJ1-1; the D is unclear. CDR1 and CDR2 from the germline V gene are ENHRY and SYGVKD. The ends were cut back, 8 bases at V and 2 bases at J, with 6 bases in the middle. CDR3 size: 11 residues. CDR3 bases: TGTGCCATCCGGTCCAACACTGAAGCTTTCTTT. It is translated as CAIRSNTEAFF.

The rearrangement joins TRBV20-1 to TRBJ1-2, with TRBD1 as a possible D gene (5 bases). CDR1 and CDR2 (germline): DFQATT, SNEGSKA (reference sequence). The V and J ends lost 3 bases and 3 bases respectively, with 17 bases between them. The CDR3 is 15 residues long. The CDR3 DNA follows: TGCAGTGCTAGGGATCGGAGGGACCTGTACTATGGCTACACCTTC. It codes for CSARDRRDLYYGYTF.

The chain has TRBV20-1 and TRBJ1-6, with a weak D call TRBD1 (5 bases). The length of the CDR3 is 14 residues. Trimming took 1 base from V and 9 from J, leaving 13 bases between them. Germline CDR1 is DFQATT and CDR2 is SNEGSKA (reference sequence). CDR3 bases: TGCAGTGCTAGAGGTGGAGGGGCCGGTTCACCCCTCCACTTT. Translating it yields CSARGGGAGSPLHF.

This clonotype was recorded a few times. The V call is TRBV4-1, the J call TRBJ1-1; D is ambiguous. The V and J ends lost 0 bases and 0 bases respectively, with 14 bases between them. The CDR3 extends over 17 amino acids. Germline CDR1 reads MGHRA; CDR2 reads YSYEKL. The DNA of the CDR3 is TGCGCCAGCAGCCAAGATGGGTTTATTGGGCTGAACACTGAAGCTTTCTTT. Protein: CASSQDGFIGLNTEAFF.

This clonotype was seen at least ten times. CDR3 region: CASSSRGSGAWEQYF. The CDR3 DNA sequence: TGTGCCAGCAGCTCCCGAGGTAGCGGGGCCTGGGAGCAGTACTTC. The V call is TRBV13, the J call TRBJ2-7; 8 bases align to TRBD2. CDR3 length equals 15 residues. The V gene's germline CDR1 is PRHDT and CDR2 FYEKMQ (reference sequence). Trimming took 4 bases from V and 7 from J; bases not matched to a gene: 12.

Remarks on this clonotype: One end of the junction varies from germline; a read error may be responsible. The genes are TRBV2 and TRBJ2-7, with D unclear. Looked up from germline, CDR1 is SNHLY and CDR2 is FYNNEI. This CDR3 has 14 amino acids. The CDR3 nucleotides read TGTGCCGGCAGTGAGGTGCTTAAAACCTACGAGCAGTACTTC. This sequence encodes CAGSEVLKTYEQYF.

This clonotype was seen many times. The V call is TRBV4-1, the J call TRBJ2-1; 11 bases fit TRBD2. Germline V CDR1 and CDR2: MGHRA, YSYEKL. V gave up 0 bases and J gave up 8 bases; unmatched junction bases: 3. This CDR3 spans 15 amino acids. CDR3 loop: CASSQETSGGHEQFF. The CDR3 DNA sequence: TGCGCCAGCAGCCAAGAAACTAGCGGGGGACATGAGCAGTTCTTC.

The table lists this clonotype with a few counts. The chain carries TRBV7-9 and TRBJ2-5; D is possibly TRBD2 (5 bases). The V and J ends lost 2 bases and 0 bases respectively, with 7 bases between them. The germline gives CDR1 SEHNR, CDR2 FQNEAQ (reference sequence). This CDR3 is built from 14 residues. As DNA, the CDR3 is TGTGCCAGCAGCTTACGGGGTTACCAAGAGACCCAGTACTTC. Its translation: CASSLRGYQETQYF.

This clonotype was seen ten or more times. The V gene is TRBV20-1, the J gene TRBJ2-7, with D unresolved. V lost 0 bases and J lost 2, with 11 bases in between. There are 14 residues in the CDR3. Germline V gives CDR1 DFQATT, CDR2 SNEGSKA (reference sequence). CDR3 nucleotide sequence: TGCAGTGCTAGAGATATTCGGCAGGCCTACGAGCAGTACTTC. Protein sequence: CSARDIRQAYEQYF.

A remark on this clonotype: A much larger clone differs from this one at a single base, so this may be a read error. The genes are TRBV12-3 or TRBV12-4 and TRBJ1-1; D gene uncertain. This CDR3 has 14 residues. The CDR3 reads CASSLVLGNTEALF. The CDR3 coding sequence is TGTGCCAGCAGTTTAGTCTTGGGGAACACTGAAGCTCTCTTT.

V gene TRBV6-5 combines with J gene TRBJ2-7; 7 nucleotides line up with TRBD1. Germline CDR1 MNHEY, CDR2 SVGAGI. The CDR3 extends over 17 amino acids. V gave up 2 bases and J gave up 3 bases; unmatched junction bases: 13. The CDR3 loop is CASSYPPGRGINYEQYF. CDR3 DNA sequence: TGTGCCAGCAGTTACCCGCCCGGCAGGGGGATTAACTACGAGCAGTACTTC.

At least ten counts were recorded for this clonotype. Sequence at one end of the junction differs from germline and may be a read error. V and J are TRBV7-9 and TRBJ2-7; the D is unclear. The germline CDR1 and CDR2 sequences are SEHNR and FQNEAQ (reference sequence). The CDR3 has 12 amino acids. The CDR3 region is CASSVAGTEQYF. Here the CDR3 DNA reads TGTGCCAGCAGCGTAGCAGGTACCGAGCAGTACTTC.

This clonotype was recorded many times. This chain connects TRBV5-4 to TRBJ2-3, with D maybe TRBD2 (6 bases). With 5 bases removed from V and 0 bases from J, the gap between germline ends came to 13 bases. Germline loops: CDR1 SGHNT, CDR2 YYREEE (reference sequence). This CDR3 contains 15 residues. The CDR3 loop reads CASRIWGTSTDTQYF. In DNA, the CDR3 is TGTGCCAGCAGAATATGGGGGACTAGCACAGATACGCAGTATTTT.

Of note for this clonotype: Possible read error: a much larger clone is one base away. This likely comes from a read error, as the CDR3 has no conserved phenylalanine or tryptophan at its end. The CDR3 DNA follows: TGTGCCAGCAGCTTAGAATTCTACGAGCAGTACCTC. It encodes CASSLEFYEQYL. V gene TRBV7-2 combines with J gene TRBJ2-7; D gene uncertain. The CDR3 has 12 residues. Per germline, CDR1 SGHTA and CDR2 FQGNSA. V lost 1 base and J lost 3, with 4 bases in between.

There are many counts of this clonotype. This rearrangement joins TRBV4-1 to TRBJ1-1; D ambiguous. V gave up 1 base and J gave up 3 bases, with 12 bases separating them. Germline assignment: CDR1 MGHRA and CDR2 YSYEKL. CDR3 length equals 15 residues. The CDR3 DNA is TGCGCCAGCAGCCAAGGAGCCCCCGGGTACACTGAAGCTTTCTTT. Protein: CASSQGAPGYTEAFF.

In its sample, this clonotype was seen many times. The rearrangement joins TRBV29-1 to TRBJ1-1; no clear D gene. Germline CDR1 reads SQVTM; CDR2 reads ANQGSEA. The V and J ends lost 7 bases and 5 bases respectively, with 17 bases between them. This CDR3 region has 13 residues. The CDR3 loop is CSATRLGLTEAFF. In DNA, the CDR3 is TGCAGCGCCACGAGATTGGGATTAACTGAAGCTTTCTTT.

This clonotype was recorded many times. The chain carries TRBV12-3 or TRBV12-4 and TRBJ2-3; TRBD2 agrees at 9 bases. The CDR3 runs 16 residues. Trimming at V came to 6 bases and at J to 8 bases, leaving 15 bases not matched to a gene. The CDR3 protein is CASRDLGGSGSLTQYF. CDR3 coding DNA: TGTGCCAGCAGAGACCTCGGTGGTAGCGGGAGCCTTACGCAGTATTTT.

This clonotype was seen a handful of times. The chain links TRBV2 to TRBJ2-1, with 7 bases that match TRBD2. Germline V gene lookup returns CDR1 SNHLY and CDR2 FYNNEI. Trimming at V came to 2 bases and at J to 6 bases, leaving 4 bases not matched to a gene. This CDR3 comprises 14 residues. CDR3: CASSELREFNEQFF. In DNA form, the CDR3 reads TGTGCCAGCAGTGAATTGCGGGAGTTCAATGAGCAGTTCTTC. The whole variable domain, filled in from reference TRBV2 and TRBJ2-1, reads EPEVTQTPSHQVTQMGQEVILRCVPISNHLYFYWYRQILGQKVEFLVSFYNNEISEKSEIFDDQFSVERPDGSNFTLKIRSTKLEDSAMYFCASSELREFNEQFFGPGTRLTVL.